Listed here are 20 T cell receptor beta chains from one sample, sequenced in a study of Ad26.COV2.S vaccination and SARS-CoV-2 variants. Profiled with immunoSEQ multiplex PCR; TCRdb holds only in-frame clones, not every one. The sample has about 680,000 clones; more than 80% are singletons. Treatment indicated: roughly 19 received Ad26.COV2.S at low or high dose, single or two shots; about 5 received placebo; per-sample allocation not given. The investigators took samples on day 63 after the first vaccine or placebo injection. Sequenced here: peripheral blood, sampled in a trial of Ad26.COV2.S vaccine versus placebo. The origin of the receptors is a person between 18 and 65 years old who received the Ad26.COV2.S COVID-19 vaccine or a placebo.

CDR3: CAWGDSSGQPQHF. The CDR3, as DNA: TGTGCCTGGGGGGACTCATCTGGACAGCCCCAGCATTTT. The chain is built from TRBV30 and TRBJ1-5, with D possibly being TRBD1 (5 bases). V was trimmed by 5 bases and J by 7 bases, leaving 15 bases between them. This CDR3 spans 13 amino acids. The V gene's germline CDR1 is GTSNPN and CDR2 SVGIG (reference sequence).

V usage is TRBV12-3 or TRBV12-4 and J usage is TRBJ1-1; unclear D gene. Trimming cost V 8 bases and J 4 bases, with 11 bases left between them. The CDR3 loop spans 12 amino acids. The CDR3 protein is CASSGDGTEAFF. CDR3 DNA sequence: TGTGCCAGCTCTGGTGACGGCACTGAAGCTTTCTTT.

The chain uses TRBV5-4 and TRBJ1-1; D may be TRBD1 (6 bases). Per the germline V gene, CDR1 is SGHNT and CDR2 is YYREEE (reference sequence). The CDR3 contains 15 residues. Trimming shortened V by 4 bases and J by 3 bases, and 16 bases separated the two germline ends. The CDR3 sequence is CASSPDGGPDTEAFF. Here the CDR3 DNA reads TGTGCCAGCAGCCCCGACGGGGGGCCCGACACTGAAGCTTTCTTT.

This rearrangement joins TRBV4-3 to TRBJ1-3; D unclear. V shed 0 bases and J shed 0 bases, with 9 bases lying between them. Germline values: CDR1 LGHNA, CDR2 YSLEER. The CDR3 is made up of 16 amino acids. The CDR3 region is CASSQDLIISGNTIYF. CDR3 bases: TGCGCCAGCAGCCAAGATCTCATTATCTCTGGAAACACCATATATTTT.

The V gene is TRBV10-3, the J gene TRBJ2-5, with 7 bases matching TRBD1. V was clipped by 6 bases and J by 1 base; unmatched bases: 5. CDR3 length: 14 amino acids. Germline values: CDR1 ENHRY, CDR2 SYGVKD. The CDR3 DNA sequence: TGTGCCATCAGCGACAGGGCTAGCCAAGAGACCCAGTACTTC. Amino acid sequence: CAISDRASQETQYF.

The DNA of the CDR3 is TGTGCCAGCTCACCGGAAACCGGGACAGCGATAAATGAAGCTTTCTTT. This encodes CASSPETGTAINEAFF. V is TRBV18 and J is TRBJ1-1; 7 bases agree with TRBD1. CDR1 and CDR2 (germline): KGHSH, LQKENI. This CDR3 has 16 residues. The ends lost 3 bases at V and 7 bases at J; junction bases unmatched: 14.

The rearrangement joins TRBV11-3 to TRBJ2-1; 9 bases fit TRBD2. After removal of 5 bases from V and 9 bases from J, the junction contained 2 bases not matched to a gene. Germline CDR1 SGHNT, CDR2 YENEEA. This CDR3 is 12 amino acids long. This CDR3 is CASSPREGEQFF. CDR3 DNA: TGTGCCAGCAGCCCGCGGGAGGGTGAGCAGTTCTTC.

The V gene is TRBV3-1 (or the pseudogene TRBV3-2), the J gene TRBJ2-5; 7 bases are a match to TRBD1. Germline CDR1 and CDR2: LGHDT and YNNKEL (reference sequence). V lost 0 bases and J lost 6; bases outside the gene matches: 7. This CDR3 region has 15 residues. This chain's CDR3 is CASSQEWGQRKTQYF. The CDR3 region has the DNA TGTGCCAGCAGCCAAGAATGGGGACAGAGGAAGACCCAGTACTTC.

The J gene is TRBJ2-3, the V gene TRBV7-8, with no clear D. CDR1 is SGHVS, CDR2 FQNEAQ, per germline. The CDR3 spans 12 residues. The V end was cut by 5 bases, the J end by 2 bases, with 5 bases between. This CDR3 is CASSPYTDTQYF. The CDR3 DNA sequence: TGTGCCAGCAGCCCCTACACAGATACGCAGTATTTT.

The chain combines TRBV10-2 with TRBJ2-2; 7 bases map to TRBD2. The CDR3 length is 14 residues. The V and J ends lost 3 bases and 5 bases, in that order; junction bases with no gene match: 3. Per germline, CDR1 WSHSY and CDR2 SAAADI. The CDR3 loop reads CASSETGGTGELFF. CDR3 DNA sequence: TGCGCCAGCAGTGAAACGGGGGGAACCGGGGAGCTGTTTTTT.

This chain connects TRBV7-2 to TRBJ1-6, with 10 bases lining up with TRBD1. J was trimmed by 8 bases and V by 5 bases; bases with no gene match: 9. The CDR3 covers 16 residues. CDR1 SGHTA and CDR2 FQGNSA come from the germline V gene. The DNA for the CDR3 is TGTGCCAGCAGCAGCCGGGACAGGGGTTGGGATTCACCCCTCCACTTT. This encodes CASSSRDRGWDSPLHF.

The chain recombines TRBV18 with TRBJ1-1, with 9 positions matching TRBD1. This CDR3 spans 15 amino acids. The germline V gene has CDR1 KGHSH and CDR2 LQKENI. Trimming took 4 bases from V and 11 from J; bases not matched to a gene: 14. Written as DNA, the CDR3 is TGTGCCAGCTCACTGAGCGAGGGACAGGGTGTTGGTGCTTTCTTT. Translation gives CASSLSEGQGVGAFF.

The genes are TRBV6-2 or TRBV6-3 and TRBJ1-1, with a weak D call TRBD1 (5 bases). Germline V gene lookup returns CDR1 MNHEY and CDR2 SVGEGT. Trimming left V 4 bases short and J 0 bases short, with 21 bases between. This CDR3 has 18 residues. CDR3 residues: CASSSSRGPLPLNTEAFF. CDR3 DNA sequence: TGTGCCAGCAGTTCCTCCCGGGGCCCTTTACCCCTGAACACTGAAGCTTTCTTT.

This clone was seen a handful of times. The chain couples TRBV7-9 to TRBJ1-1; no reliable D call. Per the germline V gene, CDR1 is SEHNR and CDR2 is FQNEAQ (reference sequence). The CDR3 sequence is 11 residues long. V lost 8 bases and J 8 bases, leaving 12 bases between the germline ends. The CDR3 region has the DNA TGTGCCAGCTTAGGGTGGAGCGAAGCTTTCTTT. As protein: CASLGWSEAFF.

This clone was seen a single time. J is TRBJ2-3 and V is TRBV4-2; 9 bases align to TRBD1. V was clipped by 4 bases and J by 4 bases; unmatched bases: 6. CDR1 and CDR2 from the germline V gene are LGHNA and YNFKEQ. The length of the CDR3 is 15 residues. The CDR3 here is CASSPTGGWADTQYF. In DNA, the CDR3 is TGTGCCAGCAGCCCTACAGGGGGCTGGGCAGATACGCAGTATTTT.

CDR3 protein: CASSIDSGPYEQYF. CDR3 bases: TGTGCCAGTAGTATAGATAGCGGCCCCTACGAGCAGTACTTC. The chain employs TRBV19 and TRBJ2-7; TRBD2 might be the D (6 bases). Germline CDR1 and CDR2: LNHDA and SQIVND (reference sequence). The CDR3 extends over 14 amino acids. Between the trimmed V and J ends, which lost 0 bases and 2 bases, there was a span of 8 bases.

The chain carries TRBV30 and TRBJ2-7, with 8 positions matching TRBD2. This CDR3 has 13 residues. Germline CDR1 is GTSNPN and CDR2 is SVGIG (reference sequence). V lost 3 bases, J lost 3 bases, and 4 bases stayed unmatched. The CDR3 DNA reads TGTGCCTGGAGCGGGGGGGCCGACTACGAGCAGTACTTC. This codes for CAWSGGADYEQYF.

The V gene is TRBV5-5, the J gene TRBJ1-3; D is perhaps TRBD1 (5 bases). Germline CDR1 SGHKS, CDR2 YYEKEE (reference sequence). Between the trimmed V and J ends, which lost 5 bases and 1 base, there was a span of 7 bases. The CDR3 is made up of 13 amino acids. CDR3 DNA sequence: TGTGCCAGCAGGCGACAGTCTGGAAACACCATATATTTT. It specifies CASRRQSGNTIYF.

The V gene is TRBV3-1 (or the pseudogene TRBV3-2), the J gene TRBJ2-7, with no clear D. This CDR3 contains 15 residues. Germline V gene data show CDR1 as LGHDT and CDR2 as YNNKEL (reference sequence). Trimming shortened V by 0 bases and J by 2 bases, and 11 bases separated the two germline ends. The CDR3 loop reads CASSQEAATAYEQYF. In DNA, the CDR3 is TGTGCCAGCAGCCAAGAGGCCGCAACAGCCTACGAGCAGTACTTC.

This clone was counted a single time. This chain uses TRBV7-6 with TRBJ2-1, with 8 bases identical to TRBD2. With 5 bases clipped from V and 8 bases from J, the junction kept 20 bases outside the gene matches. The CDR3 runs to 18 residues. CDR1 and CDR2 (germline): SGHVS, FNYEAQ. The chain's CDR3 is CASSMDRSSGRGKYEQFF. The CDR3 coding sequence is TGTGCCAGCAGCATGGACAGATCTAGCGGGCGAGGGAAGTATGAGCAGTTCTTC.